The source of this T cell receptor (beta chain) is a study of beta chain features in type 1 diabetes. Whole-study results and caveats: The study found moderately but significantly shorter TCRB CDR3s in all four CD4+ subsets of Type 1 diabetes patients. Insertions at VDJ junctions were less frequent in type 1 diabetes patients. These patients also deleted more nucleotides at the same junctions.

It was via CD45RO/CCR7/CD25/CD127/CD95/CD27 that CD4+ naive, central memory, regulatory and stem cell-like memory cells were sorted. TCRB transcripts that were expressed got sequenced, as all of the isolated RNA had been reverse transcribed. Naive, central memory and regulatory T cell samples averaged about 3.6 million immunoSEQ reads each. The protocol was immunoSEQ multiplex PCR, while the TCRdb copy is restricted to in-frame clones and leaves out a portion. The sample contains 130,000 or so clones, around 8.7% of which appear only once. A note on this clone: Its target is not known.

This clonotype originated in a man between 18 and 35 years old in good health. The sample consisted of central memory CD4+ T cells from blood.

CDR3 in DNA: TGCGCCAGCAGGCCCCTAGATACCGGGGAGCTGTTTTTT. Encoded protein: CASRPLDTGELFF. The chain recombines TRBV10-2 with TRBJ2-2, with D unclear. CDR3 length: 13 residues. The V end was cut by 6 bases, the J end by 5 bases, with 10 bases between. The germline CDR1 and CDR2 sequences are WSHSY and SAAADI.